Below, 25 T cell receptor beta chains from the same sample are listed, as sequenced in a study of radiotherapy plus CTLA-4 blockade in lung cancer. Repertoires were generated with immunoSEQ multiplex PCR, while TCRdb's copy carries only in-frame clones and drops some. Here the sample spans tens of thousands of clones, under 85% being singletons. Sequences were derived from peripheral blood, sampled from a patient treated with radiotherapy plus ipilimumab. The receptors come from a human donor with non-small cell lung cancer who had stable disease on radiotherapy plus ipilimumab.

The V gene is TRBV11-2, the J gene TRBJ1-2; no firm D call. In germline, CDR1 is SGHAT, CDR2 FQNNGV. The CDR3 extends over 12 amino acids. The V and J ends lost 7 bases and 12 bases respectively, with 18 bases between them. Written as DNA, the CDR3 is TGTGCCAGCATCGCGGGCCATTGGCGGGACACCTTC. Encoded protein: CASIAGHWRDTF. The full variable domain, with the rest looked up from reference TRBV11-2 and TRBJ1-2, is EAGVAQSPRYKIIEKRQSVAFWCNPISGHATLYWYQQILGQGPKLLIQFQNNGVVDDSQLPKDRFSAERLKGVDSTLKIQPAKLEDSAVYLCASIAGHWRDTFGSGTRLTVV.

This clone showed up just a few times. The V and J genes are TRBV7-2 and TRBJ2-2; 8 bases are shared with TRBD2. This CDR3 is 16 amino acids long. V lost 1 base to trimming and J lost 6 bases; unmatched junction nucleotides: 7. CDR1 and CDR2 from the germline V gene are SGHTA and FQGNSA. The CDR3 sequence: CASSLDWGLGPGELFF. As DNA, the CDR3 is TGTGCCAGCAGCTTAGATTGGGGACTAGGACCCGGGGAGCTGTTTTTT.

The gene calls are TRBV29-1 and TRBJ1-1; 8 bases agree with TRBD1. The V gene's germline CDR1 is SQVTM and CDR2 ANQGSEA. The CDR3 has 14 residues. The CDR3 spells CGTRRGREGTEAFF. The CDR3 nucleotides read TGCGGTACACGCAGGGGGCGAGAAGGCACTGAAGCTTTCTTT.

V is TRBV6-6 and J is TRBJ1-6; no clear D. Germline loops: CDR1 MNHNY, CDR2 SVGAGI (reference sequence). There are 13 residues in the CDR3. V was pared by 8 bases and J by 10 bases, with 15 bases between. The CDR3 DNA reads TGTGCCAGCTCCGTCGACTTATCATCACCCCTCCACTTT. Protein: CASSVDLSSPLHF.

This chain links TRBV7-9 with TRBJ1-2; weak D call: TRBD1 (6 bases). The CDR3 totals 13 residues. Germline lookup yields CDR1 SEHNR and CDR2 FQNEAQ (reference sequence). Between the trimmed V and J ends, which lost 5 bases and 7 bases, there was a span of 14 bases. The CDR3 spells CASSRTGYGGYTF. The CDR3 DNA reads as TGTGCCAGCAGCCGAACAGGGTACGGTGGCTACACCTTC.

The rearrangement joins TRBV9 to TRBJ2-2, with a tentative D call TRBD2 (7 bases). Germline lookup yields CDR1 SGDLS and CDR2 YYNGEE. This CDR3 spans 16 amino acids. The V end lost 4 bases, the J end lost 4 bases, and 17 bases lay between the germline ends. DNA of the CDR3: TGTGCCAGCAGCCTAGGGGGAGGGCCGGGCACCGGGGAGCTGTTTTTT. Amino acids: CASSLGGGPGTGELFF. The complete variable domain, with remaining parts taken from reference TRBV9 and TRBJ2-2, reads DSGVTQTPKHLITATGQRVTLRCSPRSGDLSVYWYQQSLDQGLQFLIQYYNGEERAKGNILERFSAQQFPDLHSELNLSSLELGDSALYFCASSLGGGPGTGELFFGEGSRLTVL.

The chain has TRBV28 and TRBJ2-7; 8 bases align to TRBD1. This CDR3 has 17 amino acids. Germline V gives CDR1 MDHEN, CDR2 SYDVKM. The junction had 12 bases not matched to a gene; V was cut back by 5 bases and J by 0 bases. CDR3 loop: CASSALPGQDDSYEQYF. CDR3 DNA: TGTGCCAGCAGTGCACTCCCGGGACAGGATGACTCCTACGAGCAGTACTTC.

The rearrangement uses TRBV27 and TRBJ2-1, with TRBD1 identical over 11 bases. The CDR3 spans 15 residues. Germline CDR1 reads MNHEY; CDR2 reads SMNVEV (reference sequence). J lost 12 bases, V lost 2 bases, and 9 bases had no gene match. DNA for the CDR3: TGTGCCAGCAGTTTAAGGGACAGGGGGATTTTTGCGCAGTTCTTC. Translation: CASSLRDRGIFAQFF.

The gene calls are TRBV9 and TRBJ2-5, with 13 bases fitting TRBD2. With 4 bases clipped from V and 2 bases from J, the junction kept 11 bases outside the gene matches. There are 18 residues in the CDR3. The germline V gene encodes CDR1 SGDLS and CDR2 YYNGEE. The CDR3 protein is CASSPAGTSGTQQETQYF. CDR3 nucleotides: TGTGCCAGCAGCCCGGCCGGGACTAGCGGGACACAACAAGAGACCCAGTACTTC.

J is TRBJ2-3 and V is TRBV6-1; 10 nucleotides agree with TRBD1. Trimming cost V 4 bases and J 5 bases; bases outside gene matches: 9. The CDR3 covers 16 residues. The germline gives CDR1 MNHNS, CDR2 SASEGT. The CDR3 loop reads CASSGLTGGRGDTQYF. CDR3 sequence (DNA): TGTGCCAGCAGTGGATTGACAGGGGGCAGGGGAGATACGCAGTATTTT.

This clone has just a few counts. The chain's CDR3 is CASSLGQGGQPQHF. As DNA, the CDR3 is TGTGCCAGCAGCTTGGGGCAGGGCGGTCAGCCCCAGCATTTT. This rearrangement joins TRBV5-6 to TRBJ1-5, with D possibly being TRBD1 (5 bases). The V gene's germline CDR1 is SGHDT and CDR2 YYEEEE. The CDR3 loop spans 14 amino acids. V was shortened by 0 bases and J by 6 bases, with 10 bases between the two germline ends.

The V gene is TRBV2, the J gene TRBJ1-2; possible D gene TRBD1, 5 bases. Germline V gene data show CDR1 as SNHLY and CDR2 as FYNNEI. This CDR3 spans 15 amino acids. The germline V and J ends were trimmed by 4 bases and 0 bases, with 12 bases remaining between them. The CDR3 spells CASSGGTVPNYGYTF. The CDR3 DNA follows: TGTGCCAGCAGTGGAGGGACGGTACCTAACTATGGCTACACCTTC.

CDR3 sequence: CASSFVTSGSGEQFF. As DNA, the CDR3 is TGTGCCAGCAGTTTTGTGACTAGCGGGAGCGGTGAGCAGTTCTTC. The rearrangement joins TRBV28 to TRBJ2-1; 12 positions agree with TRBD2. V was pared by 3 bases and J by 9 bases, with 6 bases of the junction left unmatched. This CDR3 is 15 amino acids long. Germline CDR1 is MDHEN and CDR2 is SYDVKM.

A few counts support this clone. This sequence joins TRBV10-2 and TRBJ2-7; no reliable D call. Trimming took 5 bases from V and 5 from J, leaving 10 bases between them. The germline gives CDR1 WSHSY, CDR2 SAAADI. CDR3 length: 12 amino acids. The CDR3 protein is CASSFTADEQYF. CDR3 in DNA: TGCGCCAGCAGTTTCACCGCGGACGAGCAGTACTTC.

The rearrangement joins TRBV10-3 to TRBJ2-3; D is ambiguous. Trimming took 6 bases from V and 0 from J, leaving 7 bases between them. CDR1 and CDR2 (germline): ENHRY, SYGVKD. The CDR3 contains 13 residues. The CDR3 spells CAIRPDSTDTQYF. In nucleotides, the CDR3 is TGTGCCATCAGGCCGGATAGCACAGATACGCAGTATTTT.

The chain joins TRBV5-8 to TRBJ2-7, with 7 nucleotides matching TRBD2. The CDR3 sequence is 13 residues long. J gave up 2 bases and V 6 bases, and 5 bases lay outside the gene matches. Germline V CDR1 and CDR2: SGHTS, YDEGEE. The CDR3 sequence is CASKRGLAYEQYF. The CDR3 DNA reads as TGTGCCAGCAAGCGGGGTTTAGCCTACGAGCAGTACTTC.

The chain recombines TRBV7-2 with TRBJ2-7; 8 bases agree with TRBD1. The CDR3 length is 15 residues. Per the germline V gene, CDR1 is SGHTA and CDR2 is FQGNSA. With 1 base clipped from V and 0 bases from J, the junction kept 2 bases outside the gene matches. The CDR3 loop is CASSLGGTGSYEQYF. Written as DNA, the CDR3 is TGTGCCAGCAGCTTAGGGGGGACAGGCTCCTACGAGCAGTACTTC.

V usage is TRBV29-1 and J usage is TRBJ2-5; 8 bases align to TRBD1. Trimming at V came to 3 bases and at J to 2 bases, leaving 2 bases not matched to a gene. The CDR3 totals 13 residues. In germline, CDR1 is SQVTM, CDR2 ANQGSEA. The CDR3 sequence: CSVDRGQQETQYF. CDR3 nucleotides: TGCAGCGTTGACAGGGGGCAGCAAGAGACCCAGTACTTC.

The rearrangement joins TRBV4-2 to TRBJ1-1; TRBD1 is a possible D gene (6 bases). Trimming took off 0 bases at V and 1 base at J, with 15 bases between the two ends. The germline V gene encodes CDR1 LGHNA and CDR2 YNFKEQ. CDR3 size: 17 residues. CDR3 amino acids: CASSQDMGARRNTEAFF. The CDR3 DNA reads TGTGCCAGCAGCCAAGATATGGGGGCGCGGAGGAACACTGAAGCTTTCTTT.

The gene calls are TRBV6-5 and TRBJ2-5; 7 bases are a match to TRBD2. This CDR3 has 15 amino acids. Per germline, CDR1 MNHEY and CDR2 SVGAGI. The trim removed 2 bases at V and 5 bases at J, leaving 8 bases unmatched. The CDR3: CASSYASGIRETQYF. The CDR3 coding sequence is TGTGCCAGCAGTTACGCCAGCGGGATTCGGGAGACCCAGTACTTC.

V is TRBV19 and J is TRBJ2-2, with D perhaps TRBD1 (5 bases). Per the germline V gene, CDR1 is LNHDA and CDR2 is SQIVND (reference sequence). Deletions cut 3 bases from V and 4 bases from J, with 12 bases between. The CDR3 has 15 residues. CDR3 bases: TGTGCCAGTAGTATTGCCAGGGATGGCACCGGGGAGCTGTTTTTT. Translating it yields CASSIARDGTGELFF.

The chain has TRBV7-8 and TRBJ2-1; perhaps TRBD2 as D (5 bases). V was trimmed by 5 bases and J by 0 bases, leaving 11 bases between them. The germline gives CDR1 SGHVS, CDR2 FQNEAQ. CDR3 length: 15 amino acids. CDR3 in amino acids: CASSLDRGSYNEQFF. The CDR3 DNA sequence: TGTGCCAGCAGCCTTGACCGGGGCTCCTACAATGAGCAGTTCTTC.

The chain joins TRBV2 to TRBJ2-3; 7 bases are a match to TRBD2. The CDR3 contains 14 residues. The germline V gene has CDR1 SNHLY and CDR2 FYNNEI. V trimming: 4 bases; J trimming: 10 bases; junction bases outside the gene matches: 11. The CDR3 here is CASSGAGEGGAQYF. CDR3 DNA sequence: TGTGCCAGCAGTGGGGCGGGAGAAGGCGGGGCGCAGTATTTT. Full variable domain (missing parts from reference TRBV2 and TRBJ2-3): EPEVTQTPSHQVTQMGQEVILRCVPISNHLYFYWYRQILGQKVEFLVSFYNNEISEKSEIFDDQFSVERPDGSNFTLKIRSTKLEDSAMYFCASSGAGEGGAQYFGPGTRLTVL.

The chain employs TRBV11-2 and TRBJ2-7; D is possibly TRBD2 (5 bases). The germline V and J ends were trimmed by 1 base and 7 bases, with 11 bases remaining between them. CDR1 and CDR2 from the germline V gene are SGHAT and FQNNGV. There are 13 residues in the CDR3. CDR3 DNA: TGTGCCAGCAGCTTAGGGGAAACGGGGGAGCAGTACTTC. It yields the protein CASSLGETGEQYF. Full variable domain (missing parts from reference TRBV11-2 and TRBJ2-7): EAGVAQSPRYKIIEKRQSVAFWCNPISGHATLYWYQQILGQGPKLLIQFQNNGVVDDSQLPKDRFSAERLKGVDSTLKIQPAKLEDSAVYLCASSLGETGEQYFGPGTRLTVT.

V and J are TRBV19 and TRBJ1-3; D is possibly TRBD1 (5 bases). The CDR3 has 16 residues. Per germline, CDR1 LNHDA and CDR2 SQIVND (reference sequence). Trimming left V 2 bases short and J 1 base short, with 12 bases between. CDR3 DNA: TGTGCCAGTAGTATATTGGGGGTTCGATCTGGAAACACCATATATTTT. It yields the protein CASSILGVRSGNTIYF.